The present entry profiles one T cell receptor beta chain with its context. What it recognizes is unknown. This sample is drawn from a study of CD8 T cells in ankylosing spondylitis. Study results and caveats: The authors reported significant enrichment of disease-linked clones in matched ankylosing spondylitis synovial fluid. The authors found the disease-linked clones to be CD8+ and relatively rare in peripheral blood. Several of the motif variants were reported before in synovial fluid and blood from reactive arthritis. A TCR beta motif made of about 8 highly homologous variants seemed typical of ankylosing spondylitis blood.

Germline loops: CDR1 DFQATT, CDR2 SNEGSKA (reference sequence). Trimming took 6 bases from V and 2 from J, leaving 21 bases between them. The CDR3 totals 16 residues. Quantitative 5'-RACE with molecular barcodes generated TCR beta libraries. TCRdb passed the 5' RACE reads through MiXCR, listing each CDR3 protein once. The table records around 450,000 distinct CDR3 sequences, roughly 26% of them present only once. V is TRBV20-1 and J is TRBJ2-3, with D possibly TRBD2 on 7 matching bases. This TCR was sampled from a male donor with ankylosing spondylitis. The sample taken for sequencing was blood, either unsorted or a sorted T cell fraction (not recorded which). CDR3 sequence (DNA): TGCAGTGCCCGCCGGGGGGCGGGAGCCTCCACAGATACGCAGTATTTT. It translates to CSARRGAGASTDTQYF.